This is a list of T cell receptor beta chains from one sample in a study of cytomegalovirus exposure and HLA in healthy donors. Method: immunoSEQ multiplex PCR; TCRdb's copy keeps in-frame clones and lacks some. This table holds 95,000 to 150,000 clones, about 78% found once. The sample taken for sequencing was PBMCs. The receptors shown here come from a woman between 35 and 50 years old in good health and CMV-seropositive. CDR3s include the opening cysteine and the closing phenylalanine or tryptophan. Fields, in order: J gene, D gene, CDR3 length, V gene, clone size, CDR3 protein, CDR3 DNA. D genes are given only for firm matches. Part of the rows lack a size; the others show once, few, many or a class for expanded clones.

>TRBJ1-2|TRBD1|15|TRBV14|once
CASSQQTGLGYGYTF
TGTGCCAGCAGCCAACAGACAGGGCTGGGCTATGGCTACACCTTC
>TRBJ1-2|-|11|TRBV20-1|once
CSAPNLYGYTF
TGCAGTGCTCCTAATCTCTATGGCTACACCTTC
>TRBJ2-5|TRBD2|12|TRBV6-1|-
CASSVGGETQYF
TGTGCCAGCAGTGTGGGGGGGGAGACCCAGTACTTC
>TRBJ1-2|TRBD1|16|TRBV7-2|once
CASSSSPGTGNYGYTF
TGTGCCAGCAGCTCCAGCCCCGGGACAGGGAACTATGGCTACACCTTC
>TRBJ1-5|-|16|TRBV19|few
CASSISAADINQPQHF
TGTGCCAGTAGTATTTCGGCAGCTGACATCAATCAGCCCCAGCATTTT
>TRBJ2-2|-|14|TRBV2|once
CASSGPQRTGELFF
TGTGCCAGCAGTGGACCCCAGAGGACCGGGGAGCTGTTTTTT
>TRBJ1-2|TRBD1|14|TRBV7-3|-
CASSLRGRGSGYTF
TGTGCCAGCAGCTTGCGGGGCAGGGGGTCGGGCTACACCTTC
>TRBJ1-1|-|14|TRBV5-1|-
CASTDRKRDTEAFF
TGCGCCAGCACCGACAGGAAAAGGGACACTGAAGCTTTCTTT
>TRBJ1-5|-|14|TRBV19|-
CASSSMGGNQPQHF
TGTGCCAGTAGTTCGATGGGAGGGAATCAGCCCCAGCATTTT
>TRBJ2-1|-|15|TRBV10-3|-
CAISDRPGEYNEQFF
TGTGCCATCAGTGACCGCCCAGGGGAGTACAATGAGCAGTTCTTC
>TRBJ2-3|-|15|TRBV2|few
CASYEGGEGTDTQYF
TGTGCCAGCTATGAGGGGGGGGAAGGCACAGATACGCAGTATTTT
>TRBJ1-1|TRBD1|13|TRBV2|-
CASGDRELTEAFF
TGTGCCAGCGGGGACAGGGAGCTAACTGAAGCTTTCTTT
>TRBJ1-1|-|15|TRBV19|-
CASSSAGRKDTEAFF
TGTGCCAGTAGTTCAGCAGGGAGGAAGGACACTGAAGCTTTCTTT
>TRBJ1-4|TRBD1|18|TRBV7-2|few
CASSLEGGGGATNEKLFF
TGTGCCAGCAGCTTAGAAGGAGGAGGGGGCGCAACTAATGAAAAACTGTTTTTT
>TRBJ2-2|-|13|TRBV6-4|-
CASSAWNTGELFF
TGTGCCAGCAGTGCTTGGAACACCGGGGAGCTGTTTTTT
>TRBJ2-1|TRBD1|16|TRBV7-9|-
CASSSRQGPSYNEQFF
TGTGCCAGCAGCTCCCGACAGGGACCTTCCTACAATGAGCAGTTCTTC
>TRBJ2-5|-|14|TRBV6-6|-
CASSTRQGGETQYF
TGTGCCAGCAGTACCAGACAGGGAGGAGAGACCCAGTACTTC
>TRBJ1-3|-|14|TRBV19|-
CASSRDNSGNTIYF
TGTGCCAGTAGTAGGGACAACTCTGGAAACACCATATATTTT
>TRBJ2-1|-|14|TRBV9|once
CASSVGRGHNEQFF
TGTGCCAGCAGCGTAGGGCGGGGACACAATGAGCAGTTCTTC